These 6 T cell receptor beta chains originate from one sample sequenced in a study of T cell responses to AZD1222 COVID-19 vaccine. The protocol was immunoSEQ multiplex PCR, while the TCRdb copy is restricted to in-frame clones and leaves out a portion. The sample contains some 150,000 clones, 89% of which appear only once. This material consisted of peripheral blood, taken 28 days after the second AZD1222 dose. These receptors came from an adult who received the AZD1222 COVID-19 vaccine.

The V call is TRBV5-1, the J call TRBJ1-1, with TRBD1 matching 8 bases. J lost 2 bases, V lost 4 bases, and 10 bases had no gene match. Germline lookup yields CDR1 SGHRS and CDR2 YFSETQ. The CDR3 contains 16 residues. Here the CDR3 reads CASSPRDRTVNTEAFF. Written as DNA, the CDR3 is TGCGCCAGCAGCCCCCGGGACAGGACAGTCAACACTGAAGCTTTCTTT.

CDR3 sequence reads: CASSQDGYEQYF. As DNA, the CDR3 is TGTGCCAGCTCACAAGATGGCTACGAGCAGTACTTC. This chain joins TRBV18 and TRBJ2-7; D remains unclear. There are 12 residues in the CDR3. Germline CDR1 reads KGHSH; CDR2 reads LQKENI. V lost 4 bases and J lost 3, with 7 bases in between.

V is TRBV27 and J is TRBJ1-1; D is ambiguous. The CDR3 runs to 15 residues. Between the trimmed V and J ends, which lost 2 bases and 1 base, there was a span of 11 bases. Per the germline V gene, CDR1 is MNHEY and CDR2 is SMNVEV (reference sequence). CDR3 DNA: TGTGCCAGCAGTTTAGTTCCTAGATGGAACACTGAAGCTTTCTTT. This codes for CASSLVPRWNTEAFF.

This sequence joins TRBV7-2 and TRBJ2-1; 12 nucleotides agree with TRBD2. The CDR3 is 15 residues long. Germline V CDR1 and CDR2: SGHTA, FQGNSA. J lost 4 bases, V lost 5 bases, and 3 bases had no gene match. Written as DNA, the CDR3 is TGTGCCAGCAGCCGGACTAGCGGGAATTACAATGAGCAGTTCTTC. Residues: CASSRTSGNYNEQFF.

The chain combines TRBV6-5 with TRBJ2-5, with a tentative D call TRBD1 (7 bases). Per germline, CDR1 MNHEY and CDR2 SVGAGI. CDR3 length equals 14 residues. The V end was cut by 7 bases, the J end by 2 bases, with 14 bases between. This CDR3 is CASTRGTDQETQYF. The CDR3, as DNA: TGTGCCAGCACCCGGGGGACAGATCAAGAGACCCAGTACTTC.

V usage is TRBV27 and J usage is TRBJ1-6, with TRBD1 matching over 9 bases. The V segment lost 6 bases and the J segment 7 bases; nucleotides outside the gene matches: 7. Per the germline V gene, CDR1 is MNHEY and CDR2 is SMNVEV (reference sequence). The CDR3 sequence is 15 residues long. As DNA, the CDR3 is TGTGCCAGCAGCTTACTACAGGGGGCGAATTCACCCCTCCACTTT. Translating gives CASSLLQGANSPLHF.